The present T cell receptor (beta chain) was sequenced within a study of T cells in Graves' hyperthyroidism and ophthalmopathy (dated by TCRdb to between 2017 and 2020). About the full investigation: Peripheral blood samples were taken at the time of initial diagnosis, prior to any treatment. To identify distinguishing TCR V-J signatures, a discovery cohort of around 98 patients was used, comprising 43 with Graves' ophthalmopathy and around 57 with stable Graves' hyperthyroidism. Prospective prediction of ophthalmopathy was tested in an independent validation cohort consisting of about 19 hyperthyroidism patients and some 16 patients who later progressed to ophthalmopathy. The 85 to 100 discovery patients were randomly split 7:3 into training and test sets. In addition, the study compared T-cell repertoires in thyroid tissue and in blood from roughly six Graves' hyperthyroidism patients. Following sampling, methimazole starting at 30 mg daily was given to hyperthyroidism patients, and high-dose intravenous methylprednisolone was given to ophthalmopathy patients. The paper reports TCR Vbeta CDR3 sequencing of approximately 140 peripheral blood samples: fewer than 50 ophthalmopathy, fewer than 80 hyperthyroidism and approximately 17 progressor patients.

From cysteine to phenylalanine, the CDR3 is 13 amino acids long. CDR3 DNA only is kept here, 39 bases in frame from base 1. At the junction V is shortened by 6 bases and J by 5 bases, with 10 bases in between. CDR1 and CDR2 (MDHEN, SYDVKM) derive from the germline V gene. A patient counted as having stable Graves' hyperthyroidism if no progression to ophthalmopathy occurred over 18 months of follow-up. Hyperthyroidism patients were newly diagnosed, had a disease duration of under 2 months, and were aged 18 to 65 years. Patients with uncontrolled infections, other autoimmune diseases, pregnancy or lactation were excluded. Diagnoses were based on clinical symptoms, serum thyroxine and TRAb, thyroid ultrasound and orbital computed tomography. PBMCs were separated from approximately 10 ml of fresh peripheral blood using Ficoll-Paque density gradient centrifugation. Total RNA was extracted with Trizol reagent, and quality was checked on an Agilent 2100 Bioanalyzer.

TCR beta CDR3 regions were amplified from RNA transcripts. For the first round of RT-PCR on the TCR CDR3, the HTBI primer set was used together with the Qiagen OneStep RT-PCR kit. A second multiplex PCR round built the libraries, followed by size selection and purification. Sequencing of the libraries was done on an Illumina HiSeq2000 using paired-end 100 bp reads. The study's own analysis went as follows. SOAPnuke was used to process the raw data, throwing out any read that contained adapters or uncalled bases, had a mean Phred below 15, or lacked an exact constant-primer or identifier match. COPE v1.2.5 was used to merge high-quality paired reads, and clonotypes were defined as unique nucleotide sequences. MiTCR v1.1 was used to align the clonotypes against IMGT TRBV, TRBD and TRBJ reference segments. The analysis included only V-J combinations with a frequency above 0.0001, which together covered approximately 99% of the repertoires. The TCS score was defined as the ratio of F50 (clonal expansion) to E x V (chaos), calculated using BLOSUM62-based TCRdist between CDR3 peptides within each V-J. Welch's t-statistics and random forest reduced some 510 V-J features to 13, which were used in a naive Bayes classifier (R e1071). TCRdb trimmed the raw reads at Q25, called clones with MiXCR and kept productive beta chains. CDR3 protein duplicates are merged, each entry listing the most common genes and DNA. TCRdb, not the authors, supplied the V and J calls. The sample table lists about 110,000 distinct CDR3 sequences, approximately 15% of them with a count of one. Around 44% of the sample belongs to the ten largest clones.

Overall results and qualifications from the work: Sample size was not statistically predetermined, and blinding of investigators to group allocation was not performed. Most expanded thyroid clonotypes (frequency above 0.001) were also found in blood, which suggests that blood repertoires may mirror thyroid immune responses. A 13 V-J signature model separated ophthalmopathy from stable hyperthyroidism, with roughly 88% sensitivity and approximately 81% specificity in cross-validation and 80%/75% in testing. In validation, the model predicted progression to ophthalmopathy with approximately 69% sensitivity and roughly 75% specificity, a median of 6.5 months before onset.

A note on this clonotype: Which antigen it targets is not known. No quality values exist for individual bases; no much larger clone is one base distant.

Sequencing used blood. The clonotype originates from a woman between 45 and 60 years old with Graves' hyperthyroidism. This chain joins TRBV28 to TRBJ2-2; matching of 6 bases hints at TRBD1 as the D gene. The CDR3 corresponds to CASRGTTTGELFF. The sequenced DNA: TGTGCCAGCAGGGGGACAACTACCGGGGAGCTGTTTTTT.